The clone carrying this T cell receptor beta chain was counted between two and nine times. Sequencing was performed with immunoSEQ multiplex PCR; in TCRdb, only in-frame clones are kept and a portion is missing. The sample lists roughly 4,000 clones, about a quarter occurring once. The CDR3 runs 14 residues. V gave up 5 bases and J gave up 6 bases; unmatched junction bases: 11. Germline CDR1 and CDR2: SGDLS and YYNGEE. This sample was taken from a study of T cells in localized non-small cell lung cancer. The sequence was collected from a man aged 35 to 70 with stage II lung adenocarcinoma. The sequencing used lung tumor tissue, collected before any cancer treatment. The rearrangement uses TRBV9 and TRBJ2-7, with 7 bases aligning to TRBD1. The CDR3 loop is CASRRTGLYAEQYF. The CDR3 nucleotides read TGTGCCAGCAGAAGGACAGGTCTATATGCCGAGCAGTACTTC.